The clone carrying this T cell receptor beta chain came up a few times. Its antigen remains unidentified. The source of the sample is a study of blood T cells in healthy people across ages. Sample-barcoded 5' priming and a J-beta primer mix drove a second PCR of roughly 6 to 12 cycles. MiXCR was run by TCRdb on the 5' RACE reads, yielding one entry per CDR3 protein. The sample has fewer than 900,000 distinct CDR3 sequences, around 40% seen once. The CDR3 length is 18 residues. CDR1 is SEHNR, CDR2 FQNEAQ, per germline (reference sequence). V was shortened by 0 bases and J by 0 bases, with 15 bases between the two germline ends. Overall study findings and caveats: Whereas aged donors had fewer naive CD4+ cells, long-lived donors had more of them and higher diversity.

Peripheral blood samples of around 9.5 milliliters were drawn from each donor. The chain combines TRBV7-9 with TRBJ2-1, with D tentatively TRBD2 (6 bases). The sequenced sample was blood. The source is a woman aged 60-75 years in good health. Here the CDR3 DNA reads TGTGCCAGCAGCTTAGCGCGCGGGGTGATGGGCTCCTACAATGAGCAGTTCTTC. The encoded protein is CASSLARGVMGSYNEQFF.